This T cell receptor beta chain was identified during a study of blood T cell repertoires in COVID-19. Germline values: CDR1 MDHEN, CDR2 SYDVKM. With V trimmed by 5 bases and J by 4 bases, 6 bases remained unmatched. The CDR3 length is 15 residues. Measured with immunoSEQ multiplex PCR; TCRdb has only the in-frame clones, and not every one. The sample includes roughly 210,000 clones, 88% of them seen just once. Input material: peripheral blood. This TCR came from a man between 65 and 85 years old with acute or convalescent COVID-19. V and J are TRBV28 and TRBJ2-1; the match to TRBD2 covers 9 bases. The CDR3 bases are TGTGCCAGCAGTCCCGGGACTAGCAAATACAATGAGCAGTTCTTC. It encodes CASSPGTSKYNEQFF. Full variable domain (rest looked up from reference TRBV28 and TRBJ2-1): DVKVTQSSRYLVKRTGEKVFLECVQDMDHENMFWYRQDPGLGLRLIYFSYDVKMKEKGDIPEGYSVSREKKERFSLILESASTNQTSMYLCASSPGTSKYNEQFFGPGTRLTVL.